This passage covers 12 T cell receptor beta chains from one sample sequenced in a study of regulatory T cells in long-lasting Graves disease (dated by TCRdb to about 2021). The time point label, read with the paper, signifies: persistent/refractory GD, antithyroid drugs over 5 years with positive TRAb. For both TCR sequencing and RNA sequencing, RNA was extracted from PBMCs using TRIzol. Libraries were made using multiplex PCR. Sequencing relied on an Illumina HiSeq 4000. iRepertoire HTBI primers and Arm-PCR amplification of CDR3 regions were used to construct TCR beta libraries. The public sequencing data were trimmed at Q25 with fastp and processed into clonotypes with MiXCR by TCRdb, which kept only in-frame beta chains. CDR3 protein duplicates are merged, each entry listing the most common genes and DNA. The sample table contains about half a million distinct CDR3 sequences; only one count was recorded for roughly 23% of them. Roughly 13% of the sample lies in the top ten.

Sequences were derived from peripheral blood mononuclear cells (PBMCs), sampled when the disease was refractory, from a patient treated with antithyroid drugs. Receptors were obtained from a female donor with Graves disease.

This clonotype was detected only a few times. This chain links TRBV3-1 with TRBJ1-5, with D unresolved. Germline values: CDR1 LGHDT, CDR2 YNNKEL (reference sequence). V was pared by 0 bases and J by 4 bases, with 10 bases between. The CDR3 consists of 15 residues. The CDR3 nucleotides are TGTGCCAGCAGCCAAGACCTCGGGGAAAATCAGCCCCAGCATTTT. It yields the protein CASSQDLGENQPQHF.

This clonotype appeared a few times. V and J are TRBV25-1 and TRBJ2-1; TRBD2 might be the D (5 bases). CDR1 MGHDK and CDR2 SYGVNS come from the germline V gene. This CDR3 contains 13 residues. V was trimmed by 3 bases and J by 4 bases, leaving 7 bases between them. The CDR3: CASSEPGYNEQFF. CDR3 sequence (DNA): TGTGCCAGCAGTGAGCCGGGATACAATGAGCAGTTCTTC. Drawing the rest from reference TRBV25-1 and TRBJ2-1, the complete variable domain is EADIYQTPRYLVIGTGKKITLECSQTMGHDKMYWYQQDPGMELHLIHYSYGVNSTEKGDLSSESTVSRIRTEHFPLTLESARPSHTSQYLCASSEPGYNEQFFGPGTRLTVL.

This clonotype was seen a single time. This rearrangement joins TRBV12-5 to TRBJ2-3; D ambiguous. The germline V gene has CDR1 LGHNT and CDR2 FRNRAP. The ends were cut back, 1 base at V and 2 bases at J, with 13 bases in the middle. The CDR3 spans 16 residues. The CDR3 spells CASGLGLGPNTDTQYF. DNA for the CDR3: TGTGCTAGTGGTTTGGGCCTCGGACCTAACACAGATACGCAGTATTTT.

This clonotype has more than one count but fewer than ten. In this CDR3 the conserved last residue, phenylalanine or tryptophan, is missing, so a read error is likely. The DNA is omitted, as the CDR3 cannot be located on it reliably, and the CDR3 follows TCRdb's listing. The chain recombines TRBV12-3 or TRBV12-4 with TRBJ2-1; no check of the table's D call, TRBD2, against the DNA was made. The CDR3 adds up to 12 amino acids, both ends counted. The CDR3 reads CASSDSGRAVTL.

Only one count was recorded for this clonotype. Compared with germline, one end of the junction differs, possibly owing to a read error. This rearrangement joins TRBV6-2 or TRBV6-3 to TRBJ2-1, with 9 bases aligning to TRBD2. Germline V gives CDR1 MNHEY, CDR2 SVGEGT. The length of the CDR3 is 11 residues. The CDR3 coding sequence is TGTGCCAGCAGTTACGGGACTAGCCCTTACTTC. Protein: CASSYGTSPYF.

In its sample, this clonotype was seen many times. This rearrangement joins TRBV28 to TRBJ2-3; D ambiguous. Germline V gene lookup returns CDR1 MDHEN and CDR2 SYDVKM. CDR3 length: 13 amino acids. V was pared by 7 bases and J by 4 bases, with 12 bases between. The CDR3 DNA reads TGTGCCAGCATTAAGGGCTCGGCAGATACGCAGTATTTT. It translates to CASIKGSADTQYF.

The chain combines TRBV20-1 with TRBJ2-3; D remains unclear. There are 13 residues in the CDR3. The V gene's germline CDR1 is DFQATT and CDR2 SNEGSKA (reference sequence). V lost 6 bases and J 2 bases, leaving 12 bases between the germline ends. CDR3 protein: CSASLGFTDTQYF. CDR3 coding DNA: TGCAGTGCCAGCCTAGGTTTCACAGATACGCAGTATTTT.

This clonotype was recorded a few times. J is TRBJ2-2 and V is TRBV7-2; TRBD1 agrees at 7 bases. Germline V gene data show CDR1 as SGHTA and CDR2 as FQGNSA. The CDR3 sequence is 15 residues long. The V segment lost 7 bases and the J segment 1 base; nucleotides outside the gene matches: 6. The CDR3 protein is CASNPNRGNTGELFF. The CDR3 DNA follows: TGTGCCAGCAACCCAAACAGGGGGAACACCGGGGAGCTGTTTTTT. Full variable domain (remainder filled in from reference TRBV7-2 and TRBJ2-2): GAGVSQSPSNKVTEKGKDVELRCDPISGHTALYWYRQSLGQGLEFLIYFQGNSAPDKSGLPSDRFSAERTGGSVSTLTIQRTQQEDSAVYLCASNPNRGNTGELFFGEGSRLTVL.

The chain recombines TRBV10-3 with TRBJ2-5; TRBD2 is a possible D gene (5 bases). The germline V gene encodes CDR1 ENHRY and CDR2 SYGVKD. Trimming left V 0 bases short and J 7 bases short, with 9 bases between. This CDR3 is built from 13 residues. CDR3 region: CAISESGEGTQYF. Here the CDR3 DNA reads TGTGCCATCAGTGAGTCGGGAGAAGGGACCCAGTACTTC.

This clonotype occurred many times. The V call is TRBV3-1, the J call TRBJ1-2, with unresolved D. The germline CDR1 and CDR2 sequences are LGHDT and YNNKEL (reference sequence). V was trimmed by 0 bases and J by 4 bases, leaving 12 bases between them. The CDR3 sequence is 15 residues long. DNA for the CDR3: TGTGCCAGCAGCCAAGATACACAGCCCATCTATGGCTACACCTTC. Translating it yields CASSQDTQPIYGYTF.

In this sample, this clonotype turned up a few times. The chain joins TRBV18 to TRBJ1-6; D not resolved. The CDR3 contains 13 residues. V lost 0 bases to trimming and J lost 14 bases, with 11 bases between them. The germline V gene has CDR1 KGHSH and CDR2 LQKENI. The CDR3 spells CASSPPHMLALHF. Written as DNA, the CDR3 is TGTGCCAGCTCACCACCACACATGCTGGCCCTCCACTTT.

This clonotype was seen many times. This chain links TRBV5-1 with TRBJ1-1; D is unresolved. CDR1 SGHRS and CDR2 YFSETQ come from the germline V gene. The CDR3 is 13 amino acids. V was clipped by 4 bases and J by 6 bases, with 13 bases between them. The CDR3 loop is CASSQPPRPEAFF. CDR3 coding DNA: TGCGCCAGCAGCCAACCGCCGCGCCCTGAAGCTTTCTTT.